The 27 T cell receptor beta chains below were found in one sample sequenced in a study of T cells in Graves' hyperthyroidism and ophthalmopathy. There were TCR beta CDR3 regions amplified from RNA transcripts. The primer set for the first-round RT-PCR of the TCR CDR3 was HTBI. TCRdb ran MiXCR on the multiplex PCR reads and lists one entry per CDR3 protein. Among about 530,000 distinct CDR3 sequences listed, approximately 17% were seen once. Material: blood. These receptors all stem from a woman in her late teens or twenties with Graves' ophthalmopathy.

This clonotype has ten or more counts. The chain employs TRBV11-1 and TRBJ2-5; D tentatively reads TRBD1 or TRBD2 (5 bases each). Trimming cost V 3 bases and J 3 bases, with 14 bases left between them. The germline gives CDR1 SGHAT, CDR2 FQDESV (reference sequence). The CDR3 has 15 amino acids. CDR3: CASSFSRDGEETQYF. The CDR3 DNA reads TGTGCCAGCAGCTTCTCCCGGGACGGGGAAGAGACCCAGTACTTC.

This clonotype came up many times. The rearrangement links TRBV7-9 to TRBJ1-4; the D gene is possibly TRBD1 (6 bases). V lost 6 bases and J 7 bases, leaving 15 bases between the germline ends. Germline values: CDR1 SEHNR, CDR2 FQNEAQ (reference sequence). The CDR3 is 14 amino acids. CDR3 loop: CASRGGGRGEKLFF. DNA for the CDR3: TGTGCCAGCAGAGGTGGGGGGCGAGGTGAAAAACTGTTTTTT.

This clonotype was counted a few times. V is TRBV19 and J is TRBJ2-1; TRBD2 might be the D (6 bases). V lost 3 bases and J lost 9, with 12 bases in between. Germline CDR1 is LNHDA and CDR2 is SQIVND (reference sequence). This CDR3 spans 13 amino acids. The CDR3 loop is CASSIADGGEQFF. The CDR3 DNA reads TGTGCCAGTAGTATTGCAGACGGGGGTGAGCAGTTCTTC.

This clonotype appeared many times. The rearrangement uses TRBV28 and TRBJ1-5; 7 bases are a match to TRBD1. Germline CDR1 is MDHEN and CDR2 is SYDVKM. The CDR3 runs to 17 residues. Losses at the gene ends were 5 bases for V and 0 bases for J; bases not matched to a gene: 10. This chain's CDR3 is CASSPNQGGISNQPQHF. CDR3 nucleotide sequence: TGTGCCAGCAGTCCGAACCAGGGGGGAATTAGCAATCAGCCCCAGCATTTT.

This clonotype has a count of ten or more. The CDR3 is CASSSGGRPTYEQYF. Here the CDR3 DNA reads TGTGCCAGCAGTTCAGGGGGCAGGCCAACCTACGAGCAGTACTTC. The chain employs TRBV28 and TRBJ2-7; TRBD1 agrees at 8 bases. Germline-derived CDR1 and CDR2 are MDHEN and SYDVKM. The CDR3 has 15 amino acids. The J segment lost 2 bases and the V segment lost 4 bases, leaving 7 bases of the junction unmatched. Complete variable domain (other parts from reference TRBV28 and TRBJ2-7): DVKVTQSSRYLVKRTGEKVFLECVQDMDHENMFWYRQDPGLGLRLIYFSYDVKMKEKGDIPEGYSVSREKKERFSLILESASTNQTSMYLCASSSGGRPTYEQYFGPGTRLTVT.

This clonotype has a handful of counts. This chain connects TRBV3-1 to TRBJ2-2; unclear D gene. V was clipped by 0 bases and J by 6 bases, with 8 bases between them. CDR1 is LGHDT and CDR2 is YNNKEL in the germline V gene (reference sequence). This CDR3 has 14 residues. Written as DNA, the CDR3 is TGTGCCAGCAGCCAAGATTTCGGTTCCGGGGAGCTGTTTTTT. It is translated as CASSQDFGSGELFF. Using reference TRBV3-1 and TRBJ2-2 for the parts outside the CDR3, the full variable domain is DTAVSQTPKYLVTQMGNDKSIKCEQNLGHDTMYWYKQDSKKFLKIMFSYNNKELIINETVPNRFSPKSPDKAHLNLHINSLELGDSAVYFCASSQDFGSGELFFGEGSRLTVL.

The DNA of the CDR3 is TGTGCCAGCAGTGTAAACCGGGACAGGGAAAATTCACCCCTCCACTTT. Protein: CASSVNRDRENSPLHF. The chain uses TRBV6-4 and TRBJ1-6; 9 bases match TRBD1. The CDR3 sequence is 16 residues long. V gave up 4 bases and J gave up 7 bases; unmatched junction bases: 8. Germline V gene data show CDR1 as MRHNA and CDR2 as SNTAGT.

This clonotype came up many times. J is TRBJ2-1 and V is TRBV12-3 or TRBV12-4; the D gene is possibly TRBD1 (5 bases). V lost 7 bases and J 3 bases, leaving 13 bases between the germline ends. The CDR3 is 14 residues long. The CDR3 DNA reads TGTGCCAGCACCCAGGGCCGAGGCTACAATGAGCAGTTCTTC. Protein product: CASTQGRGYNEQFF.

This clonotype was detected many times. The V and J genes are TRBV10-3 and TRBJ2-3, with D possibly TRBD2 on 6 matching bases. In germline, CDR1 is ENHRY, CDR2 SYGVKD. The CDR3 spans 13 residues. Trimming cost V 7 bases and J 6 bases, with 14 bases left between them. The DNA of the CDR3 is TGTGCCATCAAGGTATCCAGCGGGGATACGCAGTATTTT. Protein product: CAIKVSSGDTQYF.

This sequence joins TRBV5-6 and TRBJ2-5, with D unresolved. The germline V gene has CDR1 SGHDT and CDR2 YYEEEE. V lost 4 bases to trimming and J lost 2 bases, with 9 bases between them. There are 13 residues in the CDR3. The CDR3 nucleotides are TGTGCCAGCAGCGATGCGATTCAAGAGACCCAGTACTTC. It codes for CASSDAIQETQYF.

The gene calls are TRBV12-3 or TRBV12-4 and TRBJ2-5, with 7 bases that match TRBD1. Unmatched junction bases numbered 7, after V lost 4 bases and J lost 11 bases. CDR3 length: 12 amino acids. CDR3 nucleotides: TGTGCCAGCAGTTCAGGGGGTGCCATACAGTACTTC. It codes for CASSSGGAIQYF.

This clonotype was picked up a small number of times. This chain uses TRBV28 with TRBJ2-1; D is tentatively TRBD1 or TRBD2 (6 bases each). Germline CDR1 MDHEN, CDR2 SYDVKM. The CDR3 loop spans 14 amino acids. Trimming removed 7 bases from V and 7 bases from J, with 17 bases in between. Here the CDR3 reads CASIKGGRSNEQFF. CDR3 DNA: TGTGCCAGCATCAAGGGGGGAAGGAGTAATGAGCAGTTCTTC. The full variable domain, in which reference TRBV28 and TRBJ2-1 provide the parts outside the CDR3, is DVKVTQSSRYLVKRTGEKVFLECVQDMDHENMFWYRQDPGLGLRLIYFSYDVKMKEKGDIPEGYSVSREKKERFSLILESASTNQTSMYLCASIKGGRSNEQFFGPGTRLTVL.

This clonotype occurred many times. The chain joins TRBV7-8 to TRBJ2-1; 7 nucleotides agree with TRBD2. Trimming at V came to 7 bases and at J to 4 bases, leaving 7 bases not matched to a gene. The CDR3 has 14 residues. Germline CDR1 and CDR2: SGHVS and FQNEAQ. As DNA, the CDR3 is TGTGCCAGCAACCGGGGGACTAAGTACAATGAGCAGTTCTTC. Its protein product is CASNRGTKYNEQFF.

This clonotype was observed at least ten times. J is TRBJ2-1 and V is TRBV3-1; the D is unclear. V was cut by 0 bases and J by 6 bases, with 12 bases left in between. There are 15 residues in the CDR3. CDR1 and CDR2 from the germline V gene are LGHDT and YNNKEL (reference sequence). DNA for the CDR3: TGTGCCAGCAGCCAAGATCTGGAAAGAGGCAATGAGCAGTTCTTC. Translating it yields CASSQDLERGNEQFF.

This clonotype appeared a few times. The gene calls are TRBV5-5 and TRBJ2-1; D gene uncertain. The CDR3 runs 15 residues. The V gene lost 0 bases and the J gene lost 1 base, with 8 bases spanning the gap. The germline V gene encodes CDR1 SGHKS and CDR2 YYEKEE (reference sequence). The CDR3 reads CASSLDVGSYNEQFF. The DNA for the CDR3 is TGTGCCAGCAGCTTGGACGTGGGTTCCTACAATGAGCAGTTCTTC.

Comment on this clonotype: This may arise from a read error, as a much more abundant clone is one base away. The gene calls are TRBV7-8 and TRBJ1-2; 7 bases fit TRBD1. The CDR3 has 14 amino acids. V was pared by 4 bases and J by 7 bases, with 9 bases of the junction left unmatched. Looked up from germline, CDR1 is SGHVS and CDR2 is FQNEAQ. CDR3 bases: TGTGCCAGCAGCTACGACAGGGCGGGCTGTGGCTACACCTTC. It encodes CASSYDRAGCGYTF.

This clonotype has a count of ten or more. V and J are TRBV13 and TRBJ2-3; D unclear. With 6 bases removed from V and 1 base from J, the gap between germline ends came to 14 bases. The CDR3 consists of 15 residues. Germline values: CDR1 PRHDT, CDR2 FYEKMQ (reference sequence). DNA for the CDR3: TGTGCCAGCAGATGTAGTCCCCTCGGCACAGATACGCAGTATTTT. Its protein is CASRCSPLGTDTQYF. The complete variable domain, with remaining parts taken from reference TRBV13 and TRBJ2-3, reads AAGVIQSPRHLIKEKRETATLKCYPIPRHDTVYWYQQGPGQDPQFLISFYEKMQSDKGSIPDRFSAQQFSDYHSELNMSSLELGDSALYFCASRCSPLGTDTQYFGPGTRLTVL.

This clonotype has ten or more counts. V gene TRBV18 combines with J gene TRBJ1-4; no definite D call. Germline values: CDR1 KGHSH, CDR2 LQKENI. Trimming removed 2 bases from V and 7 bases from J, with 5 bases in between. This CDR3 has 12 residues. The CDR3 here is CASSPEGEKLFF. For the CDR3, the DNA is TGTGCCAGCTCACCAGAAGGTGAAAAACTGTTTTTT. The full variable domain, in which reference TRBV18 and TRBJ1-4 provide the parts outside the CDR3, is NAGVMQNPRHLVRRRGQEARLRCSPMKGHSHVYWYRQLPEEGLKFMVYLQKENIIDESGMPKERFSAEFPKEGPSILRIQQVVRGDSAAYFCASSPEGEKLFFGSGTQLSVL.

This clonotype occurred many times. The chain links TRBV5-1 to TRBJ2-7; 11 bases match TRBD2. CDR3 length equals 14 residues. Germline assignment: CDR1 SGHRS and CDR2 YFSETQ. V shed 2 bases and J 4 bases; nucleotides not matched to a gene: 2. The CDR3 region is CASSLLAGEYEQYF. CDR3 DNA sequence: TGCGCCAGCAGCTTACTAGCGGGAGAATACGAGCAGTACTTC.

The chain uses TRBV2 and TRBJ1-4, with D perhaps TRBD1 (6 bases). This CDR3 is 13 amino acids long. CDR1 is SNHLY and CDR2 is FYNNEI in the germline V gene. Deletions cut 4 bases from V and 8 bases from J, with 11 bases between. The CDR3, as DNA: TGTGCCAGCAGTGCCCGTCAGGGGGAAAAACTGTTTTTT. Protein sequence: CASSARQGEKLFF.

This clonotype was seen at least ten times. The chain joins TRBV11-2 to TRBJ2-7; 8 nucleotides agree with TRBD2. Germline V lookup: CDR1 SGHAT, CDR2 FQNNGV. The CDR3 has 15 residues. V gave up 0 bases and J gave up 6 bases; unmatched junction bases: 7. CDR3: CASSLEGSGGSEQYF. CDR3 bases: TGTGCCAGCAGCTTAGAAGGGAGCGGGGGTAGCGAGCAGTACTTC.

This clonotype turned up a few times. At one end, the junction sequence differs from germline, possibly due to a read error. CDR3 protein: CASSEVIGGGYSEQFF. CDR3 coding DNA: TGTGCCAGCAGTGAAGTTATCGGGGGGGGCTACAGTGAGCAGTTCTTC. This chain joins TRBV6-1 and TRBJ2-1; 8 bases are a match to TRBD2. The CDR3 totals 16 residues. Germline V lookup: CDR1 MNHNS, CDR2 SASEGT.

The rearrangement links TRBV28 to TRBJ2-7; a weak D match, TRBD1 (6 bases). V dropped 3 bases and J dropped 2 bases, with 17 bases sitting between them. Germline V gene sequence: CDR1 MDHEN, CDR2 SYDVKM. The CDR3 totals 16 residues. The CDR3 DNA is TGTGCCAGCAGTTTCGGGCAGGGGAAGGGGACCTACGAGCAGTACTTC. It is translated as CASSFGQGKGTYEQYF.

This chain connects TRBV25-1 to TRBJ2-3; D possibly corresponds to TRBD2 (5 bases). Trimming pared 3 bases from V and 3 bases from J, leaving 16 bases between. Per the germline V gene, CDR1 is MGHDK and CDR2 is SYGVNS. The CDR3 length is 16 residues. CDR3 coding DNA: TGTGCCAGCAGTGAGGACCTCGGAGAGGGAACAGATACGCAGTATTTT. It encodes CASSEDLGEGTDTQYF.

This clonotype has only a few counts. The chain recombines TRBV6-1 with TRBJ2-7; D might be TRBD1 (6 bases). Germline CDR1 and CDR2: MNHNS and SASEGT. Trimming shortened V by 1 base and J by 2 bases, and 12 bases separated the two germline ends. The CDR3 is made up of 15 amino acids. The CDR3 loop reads CASSEGTDGTYEQYF. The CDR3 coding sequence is TGTGCCAGCAGTGAAGGGACAGACGGGACCTACGAGCAGTACTTC.

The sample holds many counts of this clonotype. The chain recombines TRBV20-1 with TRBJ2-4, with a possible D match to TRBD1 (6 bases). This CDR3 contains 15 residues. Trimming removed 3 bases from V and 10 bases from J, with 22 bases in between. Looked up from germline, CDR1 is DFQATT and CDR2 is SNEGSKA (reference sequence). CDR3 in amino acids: CSARSGESGSIIQYF. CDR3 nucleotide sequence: TGCAGTGCTAGGTCAGGGGAGTCGGGATCCATAATTCAGTACTTC.

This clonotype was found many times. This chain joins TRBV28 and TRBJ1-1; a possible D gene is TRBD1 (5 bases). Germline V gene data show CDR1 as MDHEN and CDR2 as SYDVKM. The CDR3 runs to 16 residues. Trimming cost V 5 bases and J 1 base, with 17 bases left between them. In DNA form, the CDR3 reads TGTGCCAGCAGTCCCCCCCCCGGACATAGGAACACTGAAGCTTTCTTT. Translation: CASSPPPGHRNTEAFF.